Listed below are T cell receptor beta chains from one sample, sequenced in a study of T cell repertoires in cytomegalovirus infection. One entry per CDR3 protein results from TCRdb running MiXCR on the reads. In the table there are 800,000 to 950,000 distinct CDR3 sequences, approximately 29% of which are singletons. These TCRs' antigens remain unknown. The sequences come from cultured CD8+ T cells from PBMCs, collected from culture after CMV antigen stimulation. The receptors here all came from a human donor in good health (CMV status not recorded). Some clones in this sample may be carry-over from other donors' samples. Both conserved end residues are part of each CDR3. The D gene is left open where the match is weak. Where a row states a size, it is once, few, many or the class of an expanded clone; other rows omit it.

J gene: TRBJ2-7
CDR3 length: 13
clone size: NA
D gene: NA
V gene: TRBV5-6
CDR3 DNA: TGTGCCAGCAGCCAAATCCCTACCTACGAGCAGTACTTC
CDR3 protein: CASSQIPTYEQYF

J gene: TRBJ2-2
CDR3 length: 15
clone size: NA
D gene: NA
V gene: TRBV14
CDR3 DNA: TGTGCCAGCAGCCAAGGGGACCTGAACACCGGGGAGCTGTTTTTT
CDR3 protein: CASSQGDLNTGELFF

J gene: TRBJ2-5
CDR3 length: 14
clone size: few
D gene: TRBD2
V gene: TRBV5-4
CDR3 DNA: TGTGCCAGCGAGAGCGGGGGGACTTTTGGGACCCAGTACTTC
CDR3 protein: CASESGGTFGTQYF

J gene: TRBJ1-1
CDR3 length: 16
clone size: NA
D gene: NA
V gene: TRBV19
CDR3 DNA: TGTGCCAGTATTCCGTCCCTCGGAAGGTCGAACACTGAAGCTTTCTTT
CDR3 protein: CASIPSLGRSNTEAFF

J gene: TRBJ2-7
CDR3 length: 11
clone size: few
D gene: NA
V gene: TRBV6-6
CDR3 DNA: TGTGCCAGCCGGAATCTCTACGAGCAGTACTTC
CDR3 protein: CASRNLYEQYF

J gene: TRBJ1-1
CDR3 length: 12
clone size: NA
D gene: NA
V gene: TRBV28
CDR3 DNA: TGTGCCAGCAGTTACACTGGGACTGGGGCTTTCTTT
CDR3 protein: CASSYTGTGAFF

J gene: TRBJ2-1
CDR3 length: 15
clone size: few
D gene: TRBD1
V gene: TRBV6-2/TRBV6-3
CDR3 DNA: TGTGCCAGCAGTTCTCTTCCGGACAGGTACAATGAGCAGTTCTTC
CDR3 protein: CASSSLPDRYNEQFF

J gene: TRBJ1-1
CDR3 length: 15
clone size: NA
D gene: TRBD1
V gene: TRBV7-9
CDR3 DNA: TGTGCCAGCAGCATCGGGACAGGGAGGAACACTGAAGCTTTCTTT
CDR3 protein: CASSIGTGRNTEAFF

J gene: TRBJ2-1
CDR3 length: 14
clone size: few
D gene: NA
V gene: TRBV27
CDR3 DNA: TGTGCCAGCAGGAGTAGCGGTTCCCACAATGAGCAGTTCTTC
CDR3 protein: CASRSSGSHNEQFF

J gene: TRBJ2-1
CDR3 length: 12
clone size: many
D gene: NA
V gene: TRBV27
CDR3 DNA: TGTGCCAGCAGCTTTTGGGGAAATGAGCAGTTCTTC
CDR3 protein: CASSFWGNEQFF

J gene: TRBJ2-1
CDR3 length: 17
clone size: few
D gene: TRBD2
V gene: TRBV4-1
CDR3 DNA: TGCGCCAGCAGCCAAGATAACAGCGGGGGGGCCTCCAATGAGCAGTTCTTC
CDR3 protein: CASSQDNSGGASNEQFF

J gene: TRBJ2-2
CDR3 length: 16
clone size: NA
D gene: TRBD1
V gene: TRBV4-1
CDR3 DNA: TGCGCCAGCAGTCCTAAAACAGGGGGAAAGACCGGGGAGCTGTTTTTT
CDR3 protein: CASSPKTGGKTGELFF

J gene: TRBJ2-5
CDR3 length: 15
clone size: NA
D gene: NA
V gene: TRBV7-9
CDR3 DNA: TGTGCCAGCAGCCCCAAGCGGCAGGACTGGGAGACCCAGTACTTC
CDR3 protein: CASSPKRQDWETQYF

J gene: TRBJ1-5
CDR3 length: 12
clone size: many
D gene: NA
V gene: TRBV7-9
CDR3 DNA: TGTGCCAGCAGCTTAGGAGATCAGCCCCAGCATTTT
CDR3 protein: CASSLGDQPQHF

J gene: TRBJ1-1
CDR3 length: 13
clone size: NA
D gene: TRBD1
V gene: TRBV20-1
CDR3 DNA: TGCAGTGCTAGAGAGGGACAGAAACCTGAAGCTTTCTTT
CDR3 protein: CSAREGQKPEAFF

J gene: TRBJ2-3
CDR3 length: 15
clone size: NA
D gene: TRBD2
V gene: TRBV5-1
CDR3 DNA: TGCGCCAGCAGCTTGGACGCGGGGGGGCTGGATACGCAGTATTTT
CDR3 protein: CASSLDAGGLDTQYF

J gene: TRBJ1-5
CDR3 length: 15
clone size: few
D gene: NA
V gene: TRBV5-1
CDR3 DNA: TGCGCCAGCAGCTTGTATGGGGATAGCAATCAGCCCCAGCATTTT
CDR3 protein: CASSLYGDSNQPQHF

J gene: TRBJ2-1
CDR3 length: 18
clone size: NA
D gene: NA
V gene: TRBV7-4
CDR3 DNA: TGTGCCAGCAGCTTACGAAGCGGAGGGGGCCACTCCTACAATGAGCAGTTCTTC
CDR3 protein: CASSLRSGGGHSYNEQFF

J gene: TRBJ1-4
CDR3 length: 16
clone size: few
D gene: TRBD1
V gene: TRBV12-5
CDR3 DNA: TGTGCTAGTGGTTTGGGAGTTGGGACAGGGGATGAAAAACTGTTTTTT
CDR3 protein: CASGLGVGTGDEKLFF

J gene: TRBJ1-6
CDR3 length: 14
clone size: NA
D gene: NA
V gene: TRBV23-1
CDR3 DNA: TGCGCCAGCACCCCGGGAGGGTACAATTCACCCCTCCACTTT
CDR3 protein: CASTPGGYNSPLHF

J gene: TRBJ1-1
CDR3 length: 14
clone size: many
D gene: NA
V gene: TRBV12-3/TRBV12-4
CDR3 DNA: TGTGCCAGCAGTAGATCCAGGGGGAACACTGAAGCTTTCTTT
CDR3 protein: CASSRSRGNTEAFF

J gene: TRBJ1-3
CDR3 length: 13
clone size: NA
D gene: NA
V gene: TRBV20-1
CDR3 DNA: TGCAGTGCTAGAGGGGGGTTCGGAAACACCATATATTTT
CDR3 protein: CSARGGFGNTIYF

J gene: TRBJ2-2
CDR3 length: 15
clone size: NA
D gene: NA
V gene: TRBV2
CDR3 DNA: TGTGCCAGCAGTGGATTGGAGGGGTTGCTCGGGGAGCTGTTTTTT
CDR3 protein: CASSGLEGLLGELFF

J gene: TRBJ1-6
CDR3 length: 14
clone size: few
D gene: NA
V gene: TRBV7-3
CDR3 DNA: TGTGCCAGCAGCTTATCTGGAGGAGATTCACCCCTCCACTTT
CDR3 protein: CASSLSGGDSPLHF

J gene: TRBJ2-3
CDR3 length: 16
clone size: few
D gene: NA
V gene: TRBV11-2
CDR3 DNA: TGTGCCAGCACCGGCGGGATATCAACATTTCAGGATACGCAGTATTTT
CDR3 protein: CASTGGISTFQDTQYF

J gene: TRBJ2-4
CDR3 length: 13
clone size: few
D gene: NA
V gene: TRBV5-6
CDR3 DNA: TGTGCCAGCAGCTTTTGGGGGGATGGCATTCAGTACTTC
CDR3 protein: CASSFWGDGIQYF

J gene: TRBJ2-1
CDR3 length: 13
clone size: NA
D gene: NA
V gene: TRBV27
CDR3 DNA: TGTGCCAGCAGTTTAACTGTTAACAATGAGCAGTTCTTC
CDR3 protein: CASSLTVNNEQFF

J gene: TRBJ2-3
CDR3 length: 15
clone size: NA
D gene: TRBD1
V gene: TRBV27
CDR3 DNA: TGTGCCAGCAGTTCCCGGGACAGGCCGACAGATACGCAGTATTTT
CDR3 protein: CASSSRDRPTDTQYF

J gene: TRBJ2-1
CDR3 length: 17
clone size: NA
D gene: NA
V gene: TRBV6-5
CDR3 DNA: TGTGCCAGCAGTTACTCAGGGGGGACGCCAGCCTACAATGAGCAGTTCTTC
CDR3 protein: CASSYSGGTPAYNEQFF

J gene: TRBJ2-2
CDR3 length: 17
clone size: many
D gene: TRBD2
V gene: TRBV7-6
CDR3 DNA: TGTGCCAGCAGCATCCGACTAGCGGGAGCGAACACCGGGGAGCTGTTTTTT
CDR3 protein: CASSIRLAGANTGELFF

J gene: TRBJ2-7
CDR3 length: 14
clone size: NA
D gene: TRBD1
V gene: TRBV6-2/TRBV6-3
CDR3 DNA: TGTGCCAGCAGTCAGCCGGGACAGACCTACGAGCAGTACTTC
CDR3 protein: CASSQPGQTYEQYF

J gene: TRBJ1-4
CDR3 length: 15
clone size: NA
D gene: TRBD1
V gene: TRBV7-2
CDR3 DNA: TGTGTCAGCAGAGATACAGGGGTTGGAAGTGAAAAACTGTTTTTT
CDR3 protein: CVSRDTGVGSEKLFF

J gene: TRBJ2-3
CDR3 length: 13
clone size: NA
D gene: NA
V gene: TRBV14
CDR3 DNA: TGTGCCAGCAGCCTGCGCAAGCTCGATACGCAGTATTTT
CDR3 protein: CASSLRKLDTQYF

J gene: TRBJ2-5
CDR3 length: 15
clone size: NA
D gene: NA
V gene: TRBV20-1
CDR3 DNA: TGCAGTGCCTCGGGGGCCGGTCCGTACCAAGAGACCCAGTACTTC
CDR3 protein: CSASGAGPYQETQYF

J gene: TRBJ2-1
CDR3 length: 12
clone size: many
D gene: NA
V gene: TRBV12-3/TRBV12-4
CDR3 DNA: TGTGCCAGCAGTACAGGGAGGGGTGAGCAGTTCTTC
CDR3 protein: CASSTGRGEQFF

J gene: TRBJ2-5
CDR3 length: 14
clone size: few
D gene: NA
V gene: TRBV6-2/TRBV6-3
CDR3 DNA: TGTGCCAGCAGGAGGGCCTTACCGAAAGAGACCCAGTACTTC
CDR3 protein: CASRRALPKETQYF

J gene: TRBJ2-4
CDR3 length: 13
clone size: NA
D gene: NA
V gene: TRBV27
CDR3 DNA: TGTGCCAGCAGTTGGTCCAGCTCCGACATTCAGTACTTC
CDR3 protein: CASSWSSSDIQYF

J gene: TRBJ2-2
CDR3 length: 19
clone size: once
D gene: NA
V gene: TRBV4-1
CDR3 DNA: TGCGCCAGCAGCCAAGTTCCCTGGGGTGGGGGGGCTGGCACCGGGGAGCTGTTTTTT
CDR3 protein: CASSQVPWGGGAGTGELFF

J gene: TRBJ2-1
CDR3 length: 15
clone size: NA
D gene: NA
V gene: TRBV7-3
CDR3 DNA: TGTGCCAGCAGCTTATTTGGGGGGGGGCAGAATGAGCAGTTCTTC
CDR3 protein: CASSLFGGGQNEQFF

J gene: TRBJ1-2
CDR3 length: 12
clone size: NA
D gene: NA
V gene: TRBV6-6
CDR3 DNA: TGTGCCAGCAGTCCGGATGACTATGGCTACACCTTC
CDR3 protein: CASSPDDYGYTF